This is a list of T cell receptor beta chains from one sample in a study of OX40 agonist ivuxolimab in advanced cancers. Only in-frame clones appear in the TCRdb table, and some are missing; sequencing was by immunoSEQ multiplex PCR. Counted here are roughly 61,000 clones, 80% to 90% occurring once; the ten biggest clones make up over 0.7%. Material: CD4+ or CD8+ T cells sorted from blood, obtained in a trial of the OX40 agonist ivuxolimab. The origin of the receptors is an adult with an advanced solid tumor such as melanoma, head and neck, liver or kidney cancer. Both conserved end residues are part of each CDR3. D genes are given only for firm matches. Expanded clones are given a class, and other clones once, few, many or no size at all.

v_gene: TRBV5-1
abundance: once
j_gene: TRBJ2-7
d_gene: -
CDR3aa: CASSLGTGRSGEQYF
CDR3nt: TGCGCCAGCAGCTTGGGGACTGGACGGTCCGGCGAGCAGTACTTC

v_gene: TRBV5-1
abundance: -
j_gene: TRBJ1-2
d_gene: -
CDR3aa: CASSLAGGEGRGYTF
CDR3nt: TGCGCCAGCAGCTTGGCCGGCGGGGAGGGACGGGGCTACACCTTC

v_gene: TRBV10-1
abundance: -
j_gene: TRBJ2-7
d_gene: -
CDR3aa: CASSETGRDTYEQYF
CDR3nt: TGCGCCAGCAGTGAGACGGGCAGGGACACCTACGAGCAGTACTTC

v_gene: TRBV6-4
abundance: -
j_gene: TRBJ1-3
d_gene: -
CDR3aa: CASSASAHSGNTIYF
CDR3nt: TGTGCCAGCAGTGCGTCGGCGCACTCTGGAAACACCATATATTTT

v_gene: TRBV27
abundance: few
j_gene: TRBJ1-6
d_gene: -
CDR3aa: CASSQTGTFGSPLHF
CDR3nt: TGTGCCAGCAGTCAGACCGGGACCTTTGGTTCACCCCTCCACTTT

v_gene: TRBV7-2
abundance: -
j_gene: TRBJ2-7
d_gene: -
CDR3aa: CASSLGGGLEQYF
CDR3nt: TGTGCCAGCAGCTTAGGGGGGGGCCTCGAGCAGTACTTC

v_gene: TRBV5-1
abundance: -
j_gene: TRBJ1-1
d_gene: -
CDR3aa: CASSLQGNTEAFF
CDR3nt: TGCGCCAGCAGCTTACAGGGGAACACTGAAGCTTTCTTT

v_gene: TRBV6-1
abundance: -
j_gene: TRBJ2-5
d_gene: TRBD1
CDR3aa: CASSEGGTGMQTQYF
CDR3nt: TGTGCCAGCAGTGAAGGAGGGACAGGGATGCAGACCCAGTACTTC

v_gene: TRBV5-6
abundance: -
j_gene: TRBJ2-5
d_gene: -
CDR3aa: CASSLGRPSQETQYF
CDR3nt: TGTGCCAGCAGCTTGGGTCGGCCCTCCCAAGAGACCCAGTACTTC

v_gene: TRBV5-6
abundance: -
j_gene: TRBJ2-1
d_gene: TRBD1
CDR3aa: CASSGQGSSYNEQFF
CDR3nt: TGTGCCAGCAGCGGACAGGGGAGCTCCTACAATGAGCAGTTCTTC

v_gene: TRBV10-2
abundance: -
j_gene: TRBJ2-2
d_gene: -
CDR3aa: CASRPIRDTTNTGELFF
CDR3nt: TGCGCCAGCAGACCGATCCGGGACACTACAAACACCGGGGAGCTGTTTTTT

v_gene: TRBV9
abundance: -
j_gene: TRBJ2-7
d_gene: -
CDR3aa: CASSRDTYYEQYF
CDR3nt: TGTGCCAGCAGCCGGGACACCTACTACGAGCAGTACTTC

v_gene: TRBV6-1
abundance: -
j_gene: TRBJ1-6
d_gene: -
CDR3aa: CASTKGVNSPLHF
CDR3nt: TGTGCCAGCACGAAGGGAGTTAATTCACCCCTCCACTTT

v_gene: TRBV2
abundance: -
j_gene: TRBJ1-2
d_gene: -
CDR3aa: CASGPTNYGYTF
CDR3nt: TGTGCCAGCGGACCTACTAACTATGGCTACACCTTC

v_gene: TRBV11-2
abundance: once
j_gene: TRBJ1-3
d_gene: -
CDR3aa: CASSLVAGPSSGNTIYF
CDR3nt: TGTGCCAGCAGCTTAGTGGCAGGGCCCAGCTCTGGAAACACCATATATTTT

v_gene: TRBV7-9
abundance: -
j_gene: TRBJ2-5
d_gene: -
CDR3aa: CASSPTGFVETQYF
CDR3nt: TGTGCCAGCAGCCCGACAGGATTTGTAGAGACCCAGTACTTC

v_gene: TRBV28
abundance: -
j_gene: TRBJ1-2
d_gene: TRBD1
CDR3aa: CASSFPGQANYGYTF
CDR3nt: TGTGCCAGCAGTTTTCCGGGACAGGCTAACTATGGCTACACCTTC

v_gene: TRBV5-4
abundance: -
j_gene: TRBJ2-2
d_gene: -
CDR3aa: CASSIGALPTGELFF
CDR3nt: TGTGCCAGCAGCATCGGAGCCCTCCCGACCGGGGAGCTGTTTTTT

v_gene: TRBV5-1
abundance: once
j_gene: TRBJ2-7
d_gene: TRBD1
CDR3aa: CASSPTTGNAYEQYF
CDR3nt: TGCGCCAGCAGCCCCACGACAGGGAATGCCTACGAGCAGTACTTC

v_gene: TRBV18
abundance: -
j_gene: TRBJ1-2
d_gene: TRBD1
CDR3aa: CASSPLGQEYYGYTF
CDR3nt: TGTGCCAGCTCTCCTCTCGGACAGGAGTACTATGGCTACACCTTC

v_gene: TRBV6-1
abundance: few
j_gene: TRBJ1-1
d_gene: -
CDR3aa: CASSEFQNTEAFF
CDR3nt: TGTGCCAGCAGTGAATTCCAAAACACTGAAGCTTTCTTT

v_gene: TRBV5-4
abundance: -
j_gene: TRBJ1-2
d_gene: -
CDR3aa: CASTTGGTYRYGYTF
CDR3nt: TGTGCCAGCACCACGGGGGGGACTTACCGCTATGGCTACACCTTC

v_gene: TRBV7-3
abundance: -
j_gene: TRBJ2-7
d_gene: -
CDR3aa: CASSLEQGYEQYF
CDR3nt: TGTGCCAGCAGCTTAGAACAGGGCTACGAGCAGTACTTC

v_gene: TRBV29-1
abundance: -
j_gene: TRBJ2-1
d_gene: -
CDR3aa: CSFHRDPSSKQFF
CDR3nt: TGCAGCTTTCACCGGGACCCCTCGTCCAAGCAGTTCTTC

v_gene: TRBV6-1
abundance: -
j_gene: TRBJ2-7
d_gene: -
CDR3aa: CASSKEGATYEQYF
CDR3nt: TGTGCCAGCAGCAAGGAGGGGGCGACATACGAGCAGTACTTC

v_gene: TRBV4-1
abundance: -
j_gene: TRBJ1-4
d_gene: -
CDR3aa: CASSQQTGEDEKLFF
CDR3nt: TGCGCCAGCAGCCAACAGACAGGCGAGGACGAAAAACTGTTTTTT

v_gene: TRBV7-9
abundance: -
j_gene: TRBJ2-5
d_gene: -
CDR3aa: CASSPGLGGETQYF
CDR3nt: TGTGCCAGCAGCCCTGGACTAGGGGGAGAGACCCAGTACTTC

v_gene: TRBV10-3
abundance: -
j_gene: TRBJ2-3
d_gene: TRBD2
CDR3aa: CAISEYQRGSTDTQYF
CDR3nt: TGTGCCATCAGTGAGTACCAGCGGGGGAGCACAGATACGCAGTATTTT

v_gene: TRBV11-3
abundance: few
j_gene: TRBJ1-1
d_gene: -
CDR3aa: CASSLGRGNTEAFF
CDR3nt: TGTGCCAGCAGCTTAGGTCGGGGGAACACTGAAGCTTTCTTT

v_gene: TRBV2
abundance: -
j_gene: TRBJ2-5
d_gene: TRBD2
CDR3aa: CASSGLAGGGYQETQYF
CDR3nt: TGTGCCAGCAGCGGACTAGCGGGGGGTGGATACCAAGAGACCCAGTACTTC

v_gene: TRBV11-3
abundance: -
j_gene: TRBJ2-7
d_gene: -
CDR3aa: CASSLGSEVYEQYF
CDR3nt: TGTGCCAGCAGCTTGGGTTCAGAGGTCTACGAGCAGTACTTC

v_gene: TRBV5-4
abundance: once
j_gene: TRBJ1-5
d_gene: -
CDR3aa: CASSLGPGRNQPQHF
CDR3nt: TGTGCCAGCAGCTTGGGGCCGGGGCGCAATCAGCCCCAGCATTTT

v_gene: TRBV19
abundance: -
j_gene: TRBJ2-3
d_gene: -
CDR3aa: CASSIGGGGLSDTQYF
CDR3nt: TGTGCCAGTAGTATAGGTGGAGGGGGACTATCAGATACGCAGTATTTT

v_gene: TRBV7-2
abundance: -
j_gene: TRBJ2-7
d_gene: -
CDR3aa: CASSLVAGTSSYEQYF
CDR3nt: TGTGCCAGCAGCTTAGTTGCAGGGACAAGCTCCTACGAGCAGTACTTC

v_gene: TRBV6-1
abundance: -
j_gene: TRBJ2-1
d_gene: -
CDR3aa: CASTIGPTSYNEQFF
CDR3nt: TGTGCCAGCACTATCGGACCAACTTCCTACAATGAGCAGTTCTTC

v_gene: TRBV21-1
abundance: -
j_gene: TRBJ1-5
d_gene: -
CDR3aa: CASSKMGQGAASNQPQHF
CDR3nt: TGTGCCAGCAGCAAGATGGGACAGGGGGCCGCTAGCAATCAGCCCCAGCATTTT

v_gene: TRBV11-3
abundance: few
j_gene: TRBJ2-3
d_gene: -
CDR3aa: CASSLRNTQYF
CDR3nt: TGTGCCAGCAGCTTACGAAATACGCAGTATTTT

v_gene: TRBV10-3
abundance: once
j_gene: TRBJ1-5
d_gene: -
CDR3aa: CAISESGTRGNQPQHF
CDR3nt: TGTGCCATCAGTGAGTCTGGGACTAGGGGCAATCAGCCCCAGCATTTT

v_gene: TRBV5-6
abundance: -
j_gene: TRBJ2-7
d_gene: -
CDR3aa: CASSLMRRGTYEQYF
CDR3nt: TGTGCCAGCAGCTTGATGAGGAGAGGGACCTACGAGCAGTACTTC

v_gene: TRBV21-1
abundance: -
j_gene: TRBJ2-3
d_gene: -
CDR3aa: CASSHRLDRGRADTQYF
CDR3nt: TGTGCCAGCAGCCATAGACTGGACAGGGGGCGAGCAGATACGCAGTATTTT

v_gene: TRBV6-1
abundance: -
j_gene: TRBJ2-7
d_gene: -
CDR3aa: CASSEVGVWGQVGYEQYF
CDR3nt: TGTGCCAGCAGTGAAGTAGGAGTCTGGGGGCAGGTTGGGTACGAGCAGTACTTC

v_gene: TRBV5-1
abundance: -
j_gene: TRBJ2-7
d_gene: TRBD2
CDR3aa: CASSAGGAGEQYF
CDR3nt: TGCGCCAGCAGCGCCGGGGGGGCGGGCGAGCAGTACTTC

v_gene: TRBV29-1
abundance: -
j_gene: TRBJ2-3
d_gene: -
CDR3aa: CSGNARRDTQYF
CDR3nt: TGCAGCGGGAACGCCCGGCGGGATACGCAGTATTTT

v_gene: TRBV2
abundance: -
j_gene: TRBJ1-2
d_gene: TRBD1
CDR3aa: CANRQGSGGYTF
CDR3nt: TGTGCCAACCGACAGGGAAGTGGTGGCTACACCTTC

v_gene: TRBV27
abundance: -
j_gene: TRBJ1-3
d_gene: -
CDR3aa: CASSRFSGLSGNTIYF
CDR3nt: TGTGCCAGCAGTCGTTTTTCGGGACTCTCTGGAAACACCATATATTTT

v_gene: TRBV9
abundance: few
j_gene: TRBJ2-1
d_gene: -
CDR3aa: CASSVAPDTWDEQFF
CDR3nt: TGTGCCAGCAGCGTAGCCCCAGACACCTGGGATGAGCAGTTCTTC

v_gene: TRBV11-2
abundance: -
j_gene: TRBJ2-1
d_gene: TRBD2
CDR3aa: CASSRRTSGGEWNEQFF
CDR3nt: TGTGCCAGCAGCCGGCGGACTAGCGGGGGGGAGTGGAATGAGCAGTTCTTC

v_gene: TRBV6-1
abundance: -
j_gene: TRBJ2-2
d_gene: -
CDR3aa: CASSEQGTAEELFF
CDR3nt: TGTGCCAGCAGTGAACAGGGGACGGCCGAGGAGCTGTTTTTT

v_gene: TRBV6-5
abundance: -
j_gene: TRBJ2-4
d_gene: -
CDR3aa: CASSYSEGAKNIQYF
CDR3nt: TGTGCCAGCAGTTACTCTGAGGGGGCCAAAAACATTCAGTACTTC